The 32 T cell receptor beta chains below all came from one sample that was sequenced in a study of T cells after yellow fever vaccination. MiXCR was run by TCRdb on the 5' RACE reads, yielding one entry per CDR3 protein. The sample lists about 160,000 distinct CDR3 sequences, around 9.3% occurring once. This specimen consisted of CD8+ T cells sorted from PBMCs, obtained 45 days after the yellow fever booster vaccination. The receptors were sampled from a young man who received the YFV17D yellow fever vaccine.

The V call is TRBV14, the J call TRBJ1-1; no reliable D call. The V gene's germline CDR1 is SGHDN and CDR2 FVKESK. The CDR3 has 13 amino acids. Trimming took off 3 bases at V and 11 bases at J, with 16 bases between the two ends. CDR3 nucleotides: TGTGCCAGCAGCCAGCTCCAAACAAGTTCGGCTTTCTTT. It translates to CASSQLQTSSAFF. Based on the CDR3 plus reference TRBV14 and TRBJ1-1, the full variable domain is EAGVTQFPSHSVIEKGQTVTLRCDPISGHDNLYWYRRVMGKEIKFLLHFVKESKQDESGMPNNRFLAERTGGTYSTLKVQPAELEDSGVYFCASSQLQTSSAFFGQGTRLTVV.

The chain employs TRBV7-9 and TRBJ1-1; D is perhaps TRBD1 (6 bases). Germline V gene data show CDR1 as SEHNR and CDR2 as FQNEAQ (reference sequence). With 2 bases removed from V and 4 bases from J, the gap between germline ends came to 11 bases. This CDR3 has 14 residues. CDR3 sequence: CASSLLTGITEAFF. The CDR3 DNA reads TGTGCCAGCAGCTTACTAACAGGGATCACTGAAGCTTTCTTT.

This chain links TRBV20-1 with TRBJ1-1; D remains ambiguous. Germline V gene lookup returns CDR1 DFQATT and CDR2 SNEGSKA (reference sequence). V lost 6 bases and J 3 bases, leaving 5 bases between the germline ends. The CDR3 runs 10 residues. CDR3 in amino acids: CSAPDTEAFF. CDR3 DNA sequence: TGCAGTGCCCCGGACACTGAAGCTTTCTTT.

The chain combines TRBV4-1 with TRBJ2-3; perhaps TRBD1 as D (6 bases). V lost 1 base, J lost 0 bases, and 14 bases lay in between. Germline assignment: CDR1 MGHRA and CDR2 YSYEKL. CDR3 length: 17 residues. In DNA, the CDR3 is TGCGCCAGCAGCCAAGGAGGGGCAGGGGCAAGCACAGATACGCAGTATTTT. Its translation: CASSQGGAGASTDTQYF.

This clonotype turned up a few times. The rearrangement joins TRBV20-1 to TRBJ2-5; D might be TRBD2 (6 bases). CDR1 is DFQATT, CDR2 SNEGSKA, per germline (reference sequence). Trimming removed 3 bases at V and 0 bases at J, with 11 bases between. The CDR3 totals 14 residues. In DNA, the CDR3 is TGCAGTGCTAGCCACACGGGGGACCAAGAGACCCAGTACTTC. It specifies CSASHTGDQETQYF.

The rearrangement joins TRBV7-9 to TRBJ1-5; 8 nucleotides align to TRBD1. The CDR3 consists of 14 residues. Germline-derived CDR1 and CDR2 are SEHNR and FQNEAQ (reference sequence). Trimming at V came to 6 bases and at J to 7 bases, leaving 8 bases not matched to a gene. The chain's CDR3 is CASRMTGEAQPQHF. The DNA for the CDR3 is TGTGCCAGCAGGATGACAGGGGAAGCGCAGCCCCAGCATTTT.

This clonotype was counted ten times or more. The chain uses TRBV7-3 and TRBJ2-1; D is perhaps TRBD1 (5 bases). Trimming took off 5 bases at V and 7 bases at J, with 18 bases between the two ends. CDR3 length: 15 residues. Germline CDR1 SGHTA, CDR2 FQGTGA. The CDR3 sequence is CASSLTLGAGNEQFF. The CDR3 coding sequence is TGTGCCAGCAGCCTTACTTTAGGGGCTGGGAATGAGCAGTTCTTC.

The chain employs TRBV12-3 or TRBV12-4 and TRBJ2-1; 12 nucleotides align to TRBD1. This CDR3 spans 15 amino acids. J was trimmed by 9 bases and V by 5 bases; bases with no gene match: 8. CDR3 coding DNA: TGTGCCAGCAGTCAACCGGGACAGGGGGCTGGTGAGCAGTTCTTC. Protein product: CASSQPGQGAGEQFF.

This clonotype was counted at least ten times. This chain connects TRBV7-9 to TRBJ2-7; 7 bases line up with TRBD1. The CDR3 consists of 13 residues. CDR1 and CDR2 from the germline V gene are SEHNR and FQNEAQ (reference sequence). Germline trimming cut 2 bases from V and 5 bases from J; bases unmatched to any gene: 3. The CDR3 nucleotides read TGTGCCAGCAGCTTATACGGGACAGACGAGCAGTACTTC. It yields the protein CASSLYGTDEQYF.

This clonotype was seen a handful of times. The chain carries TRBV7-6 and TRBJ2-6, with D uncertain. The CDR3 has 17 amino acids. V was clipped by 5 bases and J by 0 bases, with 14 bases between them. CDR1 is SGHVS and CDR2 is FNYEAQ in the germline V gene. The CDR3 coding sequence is TGTGCCAGCAGCGTAACAGAGCCATCCTCTGGGGCCAACGTCCTGACTTTC. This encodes CASSVTEPSSGANVLTF.

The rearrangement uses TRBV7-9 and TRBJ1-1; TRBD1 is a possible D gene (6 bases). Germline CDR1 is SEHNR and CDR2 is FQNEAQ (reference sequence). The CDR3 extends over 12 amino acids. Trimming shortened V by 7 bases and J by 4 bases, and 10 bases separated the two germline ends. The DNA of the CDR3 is TGTGCCAGCACCTCGGGGGCCACTGAAGCTTTCTTT. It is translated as CASTSGATEAFF.

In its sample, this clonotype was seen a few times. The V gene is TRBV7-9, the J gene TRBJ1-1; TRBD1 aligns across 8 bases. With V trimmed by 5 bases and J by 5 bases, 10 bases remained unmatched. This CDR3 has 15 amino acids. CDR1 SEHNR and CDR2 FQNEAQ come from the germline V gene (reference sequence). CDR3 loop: CASSRAPGGKTEAFF. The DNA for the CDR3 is TGTGCCAGCAGCCGCGCCCCAGGGGGCAAGACTGAAGCTTTCTTT.

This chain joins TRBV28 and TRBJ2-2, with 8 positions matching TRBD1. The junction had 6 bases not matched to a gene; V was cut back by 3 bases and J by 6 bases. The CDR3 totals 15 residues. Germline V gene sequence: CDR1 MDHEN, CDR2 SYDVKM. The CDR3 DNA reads TGTGCCAGCAGTTTGGCAGGGGGCGCGTCCGGGGAGCTGTTTTTT. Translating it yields CASSLAGGASGELFF. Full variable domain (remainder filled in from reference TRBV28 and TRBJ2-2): DVKVTQSSRYLVKRTGEKVFLECVQDMDHENMFWYRQDPGLGLRLIYFSYDVKMKEKGDIPEGYSVSREKKERFSLILESASTNQTSMYLCASSLAGGASGELFFGEGSRLTVL.

In DNA, the CDR3 is TGTGCCAGCAGCCAGGCGAGGACCACCAACACCGGGGAGCTGTTTTTT. Its translation is CASSQARTTNTGELFF. The chain has TRBV7-9 and TRBJ2-2, with D uncertain. With 5 bases removed from V and 2 bases from J, the gap between germline ends came to 15 bases. Per germline, CDR1 SEHNR and CDR2 FQNEAQ (reference sequence). The CDR3 has 16 residues.

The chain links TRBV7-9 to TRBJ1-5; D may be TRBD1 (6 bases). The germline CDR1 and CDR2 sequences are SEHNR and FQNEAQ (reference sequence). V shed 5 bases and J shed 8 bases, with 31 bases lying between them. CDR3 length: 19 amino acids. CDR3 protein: CASSPPDPARRDIREPQHF. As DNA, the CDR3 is TGTGCCAGCAGCCCCCCGGACCCGGCACGACGGGACATAAGAGAGCCCCAGCATTTT.

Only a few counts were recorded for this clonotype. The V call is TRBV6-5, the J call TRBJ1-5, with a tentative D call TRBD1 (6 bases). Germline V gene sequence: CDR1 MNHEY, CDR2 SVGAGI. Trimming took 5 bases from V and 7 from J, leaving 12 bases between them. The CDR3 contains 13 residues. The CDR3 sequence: CASSEQGHQPQHF. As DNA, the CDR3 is TGTGCCAGCAGTGAACAGGGACACCAGCCCCAGCATTTT.

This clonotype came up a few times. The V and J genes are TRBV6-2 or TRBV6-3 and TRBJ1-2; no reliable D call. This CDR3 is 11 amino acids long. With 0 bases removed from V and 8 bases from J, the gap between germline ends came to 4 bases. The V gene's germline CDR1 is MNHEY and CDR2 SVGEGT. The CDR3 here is CASSYSRGYTF. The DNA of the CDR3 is TGTGCCAGCAGTTACTCGAGAGGCTACACCTTC.

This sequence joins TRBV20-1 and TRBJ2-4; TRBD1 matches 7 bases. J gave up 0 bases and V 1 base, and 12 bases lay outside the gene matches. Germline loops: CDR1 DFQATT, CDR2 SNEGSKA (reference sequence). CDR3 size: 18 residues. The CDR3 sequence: CSARGDSYPRLAKNIQYF. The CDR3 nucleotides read TGCAGTGCTAGAGGGGACAGTTACCCTAGGCTAGCCAAAAACATTCAGTACTTC.

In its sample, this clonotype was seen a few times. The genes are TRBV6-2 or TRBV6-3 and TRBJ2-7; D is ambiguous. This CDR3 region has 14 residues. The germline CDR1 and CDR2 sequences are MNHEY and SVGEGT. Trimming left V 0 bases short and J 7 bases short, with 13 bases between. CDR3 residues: CASSYSAAVWEQYV. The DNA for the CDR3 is TGTGCCAGCAGTTACTCGGCGGCAGTCTGGGAGCAGTACGTC.

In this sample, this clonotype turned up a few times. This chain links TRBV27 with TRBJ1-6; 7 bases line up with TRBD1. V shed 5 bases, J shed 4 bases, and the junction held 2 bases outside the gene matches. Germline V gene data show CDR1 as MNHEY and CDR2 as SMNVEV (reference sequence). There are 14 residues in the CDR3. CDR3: CASSAQGYNSPLHF. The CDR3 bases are TGTGCCAGCAGTGCACAGGGGTATAATTCACCCCTCCACTTT.

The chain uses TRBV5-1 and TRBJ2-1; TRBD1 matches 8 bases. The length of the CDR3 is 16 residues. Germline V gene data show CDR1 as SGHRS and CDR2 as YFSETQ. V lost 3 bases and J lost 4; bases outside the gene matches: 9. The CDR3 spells CASSSIGTGPYNEQFF. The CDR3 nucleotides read TGCGCCAGCAGCTCCATTGGGACAGGCCCGTACAATGAGCAGTTCTTC.

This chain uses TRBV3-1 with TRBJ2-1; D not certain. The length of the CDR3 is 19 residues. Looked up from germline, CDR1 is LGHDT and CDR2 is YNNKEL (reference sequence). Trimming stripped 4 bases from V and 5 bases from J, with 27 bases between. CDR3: CASSPPVTDRSPNHNEQFF. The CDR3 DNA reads TGTGCCAGCAGCCCACCCGTGACGGATAGATCACCCAACCACAATGAGCAGTTCTTC.

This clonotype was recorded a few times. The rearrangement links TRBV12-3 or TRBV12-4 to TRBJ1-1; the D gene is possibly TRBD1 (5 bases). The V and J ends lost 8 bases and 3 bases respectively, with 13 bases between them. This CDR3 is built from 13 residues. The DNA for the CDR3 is TGTGCCAGCTTTCCGGGGGGTTACACTGAAGCTTTCTTT. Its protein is CASFPGGYTEAFF.

The chain's CDR3 is CASSLGDRLDGSPLHF. The CDR3 region has the DNA TGCGCCAGCAGCTTGGGGGACCGACTGGATGGTTCACCCCTCCACTTT. The rearrangement links TRBV5-1 to TRBJ1-6, with a tentative D call TRBD1 (5 bases). Germline CDR1 is SGHRS and CDR2 is YFSETQ. V lost 0 bases to trimming and J lost 9 bases, with 16 bases between them. The CDR3 has 16 residues.

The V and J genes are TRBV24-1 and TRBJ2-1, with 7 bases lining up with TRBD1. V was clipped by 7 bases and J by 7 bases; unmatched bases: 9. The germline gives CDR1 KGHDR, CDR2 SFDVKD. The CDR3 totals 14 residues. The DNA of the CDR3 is TGTGCCACCAGCCCCGGGACAGCACCGAATGAGCAGTTCTTC. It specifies CATSPGTAPNEQFF.

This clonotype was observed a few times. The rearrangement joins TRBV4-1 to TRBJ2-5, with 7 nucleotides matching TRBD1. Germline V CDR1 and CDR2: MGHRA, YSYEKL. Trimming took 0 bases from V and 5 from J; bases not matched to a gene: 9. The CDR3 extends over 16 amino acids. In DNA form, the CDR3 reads TGCGCCAGCAGCCAAGATCCACAGGGGACGGGGGAGACCCAGTACTTC. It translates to CASSQDPQGTGETQYF.

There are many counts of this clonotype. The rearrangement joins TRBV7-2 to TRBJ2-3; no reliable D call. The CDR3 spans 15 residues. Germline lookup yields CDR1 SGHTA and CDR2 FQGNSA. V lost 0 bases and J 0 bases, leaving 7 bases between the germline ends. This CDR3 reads CASSLAQPSTDTQYF. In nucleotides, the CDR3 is TGTGCCAGCAGCTTAGCCCAGCCTAGCACAGATACGCAGTATTTT. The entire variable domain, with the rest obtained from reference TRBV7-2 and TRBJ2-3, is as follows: GAGVSQSPSNKVTEKGKDVELRCDPISGHTALYWYRQSLGQGLEFLIYFQGNSAPDKSGLPSDRFSAERTGGSVSTLTIQRTQQEDSAVYLCASSLAQPSTDTQYFGPGTRLTVL.

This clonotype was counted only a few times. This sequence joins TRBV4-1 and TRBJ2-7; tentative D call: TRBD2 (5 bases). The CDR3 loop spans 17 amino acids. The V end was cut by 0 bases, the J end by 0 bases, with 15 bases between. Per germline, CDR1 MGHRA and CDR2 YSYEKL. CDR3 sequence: CASSQDLGVMTSYEQYV. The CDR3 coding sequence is TGCGCCAGCAGCCAAGATCTCGGGGTCATGACCTCCTACGAGCAGTACGTC.

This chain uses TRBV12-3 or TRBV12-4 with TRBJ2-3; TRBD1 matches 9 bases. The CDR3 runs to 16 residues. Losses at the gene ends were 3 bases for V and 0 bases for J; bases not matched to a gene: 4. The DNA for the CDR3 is TGTGCCAGCAGTTTTCTGGGACAGGGAAGCACAGATACGCAGTATTTT. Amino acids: CASSFLGQGSTDTQYF.

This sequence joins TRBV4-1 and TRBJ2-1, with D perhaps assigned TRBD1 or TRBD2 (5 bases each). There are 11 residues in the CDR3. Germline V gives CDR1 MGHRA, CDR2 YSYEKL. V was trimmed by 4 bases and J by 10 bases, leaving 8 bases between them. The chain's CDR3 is CASSRDHEQFF. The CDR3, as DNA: TGCGCCAGCAGCCGGGACCACGAGCAGTTCTTC.

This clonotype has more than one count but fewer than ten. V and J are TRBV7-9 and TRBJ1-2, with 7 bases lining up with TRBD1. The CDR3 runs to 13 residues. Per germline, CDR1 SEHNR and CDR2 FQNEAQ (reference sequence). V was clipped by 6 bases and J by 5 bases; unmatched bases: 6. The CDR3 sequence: CASSGRGPYGYTF. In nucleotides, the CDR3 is TGTGCCAGCAGTGGAAGGGGGCCTTATGGCTACACCTTC. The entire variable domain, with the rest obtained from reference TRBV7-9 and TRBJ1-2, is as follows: DTGVSQNPRHKITKRGQNVTFRCDPISEHNRLYWYRQTLGQGPEFLTYFQNEAQLEKSRLLSDRFSAERPKGSFSTLEIQRTEQGDSAMYLCASSGRGPYGYTFGSGTRLTVV.

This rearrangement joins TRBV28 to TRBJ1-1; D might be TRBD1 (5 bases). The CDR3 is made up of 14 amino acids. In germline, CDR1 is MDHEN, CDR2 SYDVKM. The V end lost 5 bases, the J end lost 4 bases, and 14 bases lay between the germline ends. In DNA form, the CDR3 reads TGTGCCAGCAGTCTTCTTGGGGGAGGCACTGAAGCTTTCTTT. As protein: CASSLLGGGTEAFF. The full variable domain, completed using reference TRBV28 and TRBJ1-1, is DVKVTQSSRYLVKRTGEKVFLECVQDMDHENMFWYRQDPGLGLRLIYFSYDVKMKEKGDIPEGYSVSREKKERFSLILESASTNQTSMYLCASSLLGGGTEAFFGQGTRLTVV.